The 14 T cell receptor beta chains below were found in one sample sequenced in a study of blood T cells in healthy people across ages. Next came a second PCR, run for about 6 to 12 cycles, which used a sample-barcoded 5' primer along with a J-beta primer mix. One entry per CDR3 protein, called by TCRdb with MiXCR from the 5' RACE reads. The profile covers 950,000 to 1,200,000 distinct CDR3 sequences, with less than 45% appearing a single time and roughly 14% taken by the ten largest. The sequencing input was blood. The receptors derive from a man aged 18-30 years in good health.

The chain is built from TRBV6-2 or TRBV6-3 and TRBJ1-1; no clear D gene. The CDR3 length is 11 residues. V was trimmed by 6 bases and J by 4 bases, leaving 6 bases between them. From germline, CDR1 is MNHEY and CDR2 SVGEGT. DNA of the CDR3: TGTGCCAGCAGCGGGAGCACTGAAGCTTTCTTT. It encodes CASSGSTEAFF.

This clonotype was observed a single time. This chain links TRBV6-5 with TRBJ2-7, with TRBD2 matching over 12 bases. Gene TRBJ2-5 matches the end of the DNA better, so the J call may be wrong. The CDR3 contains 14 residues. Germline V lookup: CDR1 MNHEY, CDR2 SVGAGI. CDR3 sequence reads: CASRMTSGSETQYF. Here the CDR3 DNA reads TGTGCCAGCAGGATGACTAGCGGGAGTGAGACCCAGTACTTC.

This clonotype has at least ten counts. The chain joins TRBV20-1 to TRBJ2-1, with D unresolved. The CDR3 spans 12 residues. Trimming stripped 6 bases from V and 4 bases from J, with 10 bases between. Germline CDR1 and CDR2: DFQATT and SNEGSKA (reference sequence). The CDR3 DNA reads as TGCAGTGCCAGGACCCGATACAATGAGCAGTTCTTC. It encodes CSARTRYNEQFF.

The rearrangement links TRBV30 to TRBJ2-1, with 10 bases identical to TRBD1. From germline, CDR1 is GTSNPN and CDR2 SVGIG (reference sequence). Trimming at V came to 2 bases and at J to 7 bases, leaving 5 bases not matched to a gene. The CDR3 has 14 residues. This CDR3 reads CAWSLRTGGNEQFF. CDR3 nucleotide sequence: TGTGCCTGGAGTCTAAGGACAGGGGGAAATGAGCAGTTCTTC.

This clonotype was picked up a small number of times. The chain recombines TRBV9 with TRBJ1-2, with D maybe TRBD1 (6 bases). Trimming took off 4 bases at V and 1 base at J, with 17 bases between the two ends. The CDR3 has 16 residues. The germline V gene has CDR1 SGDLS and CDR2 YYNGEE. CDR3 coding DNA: TGTGCCAGCAGCCCGAGTGAACAGGGATTTAACTATGGCTACACCTTC. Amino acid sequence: CASSPSEQGFNYGYTF.

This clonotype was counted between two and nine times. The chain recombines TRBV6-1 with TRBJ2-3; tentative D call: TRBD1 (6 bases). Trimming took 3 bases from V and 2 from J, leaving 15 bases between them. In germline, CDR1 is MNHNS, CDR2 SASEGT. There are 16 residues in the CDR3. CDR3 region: CASSDEVQGSTDTQYF. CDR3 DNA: TGTGCCAGCAGTGACGAGGTGCAGGGGTCCACAGATACGCAGTATTTT.

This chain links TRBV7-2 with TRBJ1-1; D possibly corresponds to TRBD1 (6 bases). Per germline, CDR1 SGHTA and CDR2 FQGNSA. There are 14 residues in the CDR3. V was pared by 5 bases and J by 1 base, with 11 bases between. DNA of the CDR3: TGTGCCAGCAGCGTTGAGACAGGGAACACTGAAGCTTTCTTT. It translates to CASSVETGNTEAFF.

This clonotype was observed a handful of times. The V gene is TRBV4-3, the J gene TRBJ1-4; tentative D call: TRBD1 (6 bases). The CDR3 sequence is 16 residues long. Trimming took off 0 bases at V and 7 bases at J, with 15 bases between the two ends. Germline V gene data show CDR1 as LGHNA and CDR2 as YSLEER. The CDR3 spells CASSQDQGRGSEKLFF. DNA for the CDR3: TGCGCCAGCAGCCAAGATCAGGGCAGGGGAAGTGAAAAACTGTTTTTT.

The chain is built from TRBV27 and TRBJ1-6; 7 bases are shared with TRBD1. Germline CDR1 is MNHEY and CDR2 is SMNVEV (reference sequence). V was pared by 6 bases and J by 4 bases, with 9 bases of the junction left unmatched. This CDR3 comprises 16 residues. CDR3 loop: CASSTIGTAYNSPLHF. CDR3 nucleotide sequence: TGTGCCAGCAGCACAATAGGGACAGCATATAATTCACCCCTCCACTTT.

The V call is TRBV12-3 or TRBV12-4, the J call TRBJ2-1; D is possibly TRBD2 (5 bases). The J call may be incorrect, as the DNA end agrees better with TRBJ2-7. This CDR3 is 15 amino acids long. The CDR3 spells CASRNGLSFYNEQYF. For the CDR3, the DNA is TGTGCCAGCAGAAACGGACTGTCCTTCTACAATGAGCAGTACTTC.

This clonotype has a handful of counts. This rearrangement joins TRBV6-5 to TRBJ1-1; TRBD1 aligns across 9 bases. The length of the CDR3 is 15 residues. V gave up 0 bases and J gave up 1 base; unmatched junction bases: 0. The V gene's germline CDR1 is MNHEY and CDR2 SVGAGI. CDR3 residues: CASSYSDRGNTEAFF. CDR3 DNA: TGTGCCAGCAGTTACTCGGACAGGGGGAACACTGAAGCTTTCTTT.

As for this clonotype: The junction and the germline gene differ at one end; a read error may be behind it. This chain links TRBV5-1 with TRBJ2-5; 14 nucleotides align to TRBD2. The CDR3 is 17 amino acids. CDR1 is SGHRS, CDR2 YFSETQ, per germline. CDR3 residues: CASNLSGTSGSQETQYF. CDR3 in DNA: TGCGCCAGCAACTTGTCCGGGACTAGCGGGAGCCAAGAGACCCAGTACTTC.

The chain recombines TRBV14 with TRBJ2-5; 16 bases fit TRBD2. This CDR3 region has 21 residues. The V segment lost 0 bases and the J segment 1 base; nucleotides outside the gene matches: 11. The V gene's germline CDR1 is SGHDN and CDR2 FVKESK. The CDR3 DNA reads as TGTGCCAGCAGCCAAGAAGGAAGGGGACTAGCGGGGGGGCGTAGCCAAGAGACCCAGTACTTC. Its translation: CASSQEGRGLAGGRSQETQYF.

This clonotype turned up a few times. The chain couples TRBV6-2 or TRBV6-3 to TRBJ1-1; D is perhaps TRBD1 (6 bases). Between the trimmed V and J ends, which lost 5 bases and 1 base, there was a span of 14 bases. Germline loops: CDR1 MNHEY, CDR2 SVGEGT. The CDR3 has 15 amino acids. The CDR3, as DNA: TGTGCCAGCAGTCCAACCCTACAGGGGAACACTGAAGCTTTCTTT. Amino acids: CASSPTLQGNTEAFF.